This TCR beta chain was sequenced during a study of early T cells in non-severe SARS-CoV-2 infection. For the study at large: Unsorted whole-blood RNA was sequenced in bulk, leaving chains unpaired.

Study results and limitations: The matching step, a VDJdb search, favored anti-spike CD8 responses and missed private and CD4 specificities.

Unique molecular identifiers were affixed to single, distinct cDNA molecules. TCRdb re-analysed the 5' RACE reads in MiXCR, keeping a single row per CDR3 protein. Of some 77,000 distinct CDR3 sequences in the sample, 5% were seen once. A note on this clonotype: Its antigen remains unknown.

The V end was cut by 2 bases, the J end by 2 bases, with 10 bases between. The germline gives CDR1 SQVTM, CDR2 ANQGSEA. This CDR3 spans 14 amino acids. This TCR was sampled from an adult who was a healthcare worker with PCR-confirmed SARS-CoV-2 infection or an uninfected control (not recorded which). This chain joins TRBV29-1 and TRBJ2-1; no clear D gene. This sample comprised whole blood, obtained at baseline. The CDR3 loop reads CSVERRRTYNEQFF. The CDR3 bases are TGCAGCGTTGAACGCCGGAGAACCTACAATGAGCAGTTCTTC.